Reported below is one TCR beta chain. 60 Vbeta and 13 Jbeta primers were used in PCR. Sequencing used immunoSEQ multiplex PCR; TCRdb keeps in-frame clones, though not all of them. The data show about 180,000 clones, under 80% seen once. This sample stems from a study of cytomegalovirus exposure and HLA in healthy donors. The TCR was taken from a woman in her thirties in good health and CMV-seropositive. Material for sequencing was PBMCs.

The CDR3 region is CASSYLRSSGNTIYF. CDR3 sequence (DNA): TGTGCCAGCAGCTATCTAAGAAGCTCTGGAAACACCATATATTTT. The chain uses TRBV7-2 and TRBJ1-3; D is undetermined. V was pared by 4 bases and J by 0 bases, with 10 bases between. The CDR3 sequence is 15 residues long. Germline V gene lookup returns CDR1 SGHTA and CDR2 FQGNSA.